A selection of T cell receptor beta chains follows, all from one sample in a study of blood T cell repertoires in COVID-19. TCRdb's table, derived via immunoSEQ multiplex PCR, lists solely in-frame clones and lacks some. The table shows approximately 94,000 clones, with 88% occurring only once. Sample: peripheral blood. These receptors were collected from a human donor in a cohort sampled during active COVID-19. Both conserved end residues are part of each CDR3. Fields, in order: CDR3 DNA, CDR3 protein, J gene, V gene, clone size, D gene. The D gene is left open where the match is weak. Size tells how often a clone was seen (once, few, many) or the class of an expanded clone, and some rows leave it out.

TGTGCCAGCAGCCAAGATAGCGGGACTGGCGGCTACACCTTC,CASSQDSGTGGYTF,TRBJ1-2,TRBV3-1/TRBV3-2,many,NA
TGTGCCAGCAGTTCCCTTGGAGGGGAACTTAGGGAGACCCAGTACTTC,CASSSLGGELRETQYF,TRBJ2-5,TRBV27,NA,NA
TGTGCCAGCAGCCCGGGACTAGCGGGCTCCTACGAGCAGTACTTC,CASSPGLAGSYEQYF,TRBJ2-7,TRBV13,NA,TRBD2
TGTGCCAGCAGCCCTTCGGCCGGACTAGCGGGAGTATATGCAGATACGCAGTATTTT,CASSPSAGLAGVYADTQYF,TRBJ2-3,TRBV4-2,NA,TRBD2
TGTGCCAGCAGTTACAGCTTGTTAACGGGGGAGCTGTTTTTT,CASSYSLLTGELFF,TRBJ2-2,TRBV6-2/TRBV6-3,NA,NA
TGCGCCAGCAGCTTTAACGAAATCCCAGCGAGGACTGAAGCTTTCTTT,CASSFNEIPARTEAFF,TRBJ1-1,TRBV5-1,NA,NA
TGTGCCAGCAGTGAAGCTAGCGGGAGGGCCCACGAGCAGTACTTC,CASSEASGRAHEQYF,TRBJ2-7,TRBV6-1,NA,TRBD2
TGTGCCAGCAGGAGCGACAGGATGACTGCCTACGAGCAGTACTTC,CASRSDRMTAYEQYF,TRBJ2-7,TRBV4-2,NA,NA
TGTGCCAGCAGTTTATCCCCGCTGACAGGGGGCACTGAAGCTTTCTTT,CASSLSPLTGGTEAFF,TRBJ1-1,TRBV28,once,TRBD1
TGTGCCAGCAGCTTGGAGGGGCCGGGGACCCAGTACTTC,CASSLEGPGTQYF,TRBJ2-5,TRBV5-5,NA,NA
TGTGCCAGCACCTCATCGGGGGGGACAGGGGTCAATCAGCCCCAGCATTTT,CASTSSGGTGVNQPQHF,TRBJ1-5,TRBV28,once,TRBD1
TGTGCCAGTAGTATTGTATCAGTGATGAACACTGAAGCTTTCTTT,CASSIVSVMNTEAFF,TRBJ1-1,TRBV19,once,NA
TGTGCCAGCAGCGGAACTGGGACAGGGGTTGGCGAGCAGTACTTC,CASSGTGTGVGEQYF,TRBJ2-7,TRBV2,NA,TRBD1
TGTGCCAGCAGCATCCGGGGCGAGCAGTACTTC,CASSIRGEQYF,TRBJ2-7,TRBV7-8,NA,NA
TGCGCCAGCAGCTTGGCAGGGGGCTCTAGCGGGAGGCCCTCCTACAATGAGCAGTTCTTC,CASSLAGGSSGRPSYNEQFF,TRBJ2-1,TRBV5-1,NA,TRBD2
TGTGCCAGCAGCTTACAGGGCAGGGGGCTGGAGACCCAGTACTTC,CASSLQGRGLETQYF,TRBJ2-5,TRBV11-1,NA,TRBD1
TGCAGTGCTAGTCAATTTTTGGGTAGACAGTTCTCTGGGGCCAACGTCCTGACTTTC,CSASQFLGRQFSGANVLTF,TRBJ2-6,TRBV20-1,NA,NA
TGTGCCAGCAGCCCCCTGGACAGGGCGGACGATGGCTACACCTTC,CASSPLDRADDGYTF,TRBJ1-2,TRBV7-9,NA,TRBD1
TGTGCCAGCAGTGAAGGGGCAGGGCAAGAGACCCAGTACTTC,CASSEGAGQETQYF,TRBJ2-5,TRBV6-1,NA,NA
TGTGCCAGCAGCTTTACAGGGGAGGGAAACACCATATATTTT,CASSFTGEGNTIYF,TRBJ1-3,TRBV7-2,NA,TRBD1
TGTGCCTGGAGCTCTAGCAATGAGCAGTTCTTC,CAWSSSNEQFF,TRBJ2-1,TRBV30,NA,NA
TGTGCCAGCAGCCCCTCCATGGGGGGAAGGAACACTGAAGCTTTCTTT,CASSPSMGGRNTEAFF,TRBJ1-1,TRBV5-6,NA,NA
TGTGCCACCAGCAGAGACCCCAGGGGTACAGATACGCAGTATTTT,CATSRDPRGTDTQYF,TRBJ2-3,TRBV15,NA,NA
TGTGCCAGTACAGATCCTCGCAGGGGGTATAATTCACCCCTCCACTTT,CASTDPRRGYNSPLHF,TRBJ1-6,TRBV19,few,TRBD1
TGTGCCAGTAGAAAAGGACAGGCTTACAAAAACATTCAGTACTTC,CASRKGQAYKNIQYF,TRBJ2-4,TRBV19,NA,TRBD1
TGTGCCAGCAGCGGGACAGGGGGCTACGAGCAGTACTTC,CASSGTGGYEQYF,TRBJ2-7,TRBV11-2,NA,TRBD1
TGTGCCAGCAGCTCCCAGGTGAACACTGAAGCTTTCTTT,CASSSQVNTEAFF,TRBJ1-1,TRBV7-9,NA,NA
TGCGCCAGCAGCTCCGAGGTGACAGACATTTCACAGACCCAGTACTTC,CASSSEVTDISQTQYF,TRBJ2-5,TRBV5-1,NA,NA
TGTGCCAGCAGCGTAGCCGGGAAGTACGAGCAGTACTTC,CASSVAGKYEQYF,TRBJ2-7,TRBV9,NA,NA
TGTGCCAGCAGCTCGGGGAGGGTTTCGAACGAGCAGTACTTC,CASSSGRVSNEQYF,TRBJ2-7,TRBV6-5,NA,TRBD2
TGTGCCAGCAAAGGGACAGGATGGAACACTGAAGCTTTCTTT,CASKGTGWNTEAFF,TRBJ1-1,TRBV6-5,NA,TRBD1
TGTGCCAGCAGCCCCCGGACAAGAAACACCATATATTTT,CASSPRTRNTIYF,TRBJ1-3,TRBV5-6,NA,NA
TGTGCCAGCAGTTACTCGGGGAGTGCGAACTACGAGCAGTACTTC,CASSYSGSANYEQYF,TRBJ2-7,TRBV6-5,NA,NA
TGTGCCAGCAGCCAAGAGGTGACTAGCGGGAGCGCAGATACGCAGTATTTT,CASSQEVTSGSADTQYF,TRBJ2-3,TRBV3-1/TRBV3-2,NA,TRBD2
TGTGCCAGTGGGGGCGGGAGGGCCACAGATACGCAGTATTTT,CASGGGRATDTQYF,TRBJ2-3,TRBV9,NA,TRBD2
TGTGCCAGCAGCTTGGATTCGAGCGGCACTGAAGCTTTCTTT,CASSLDSSGTEAFF,TRBJ1-1,TRBV5-4,once,NA
TGTGCCAGCAGTGTGGGGGTGAGGGGGCTACGGAATTCACCCCTCCACTTT,CASSVGVRGLRNSPLHF,TRBJ1-6,TRBV27,NA,TRBD1
TGTGCCAGCAGCCAAGGGTCCGCGGGCCGGGACATTCAGTACTTC,CASSQGSAGRDIQYF,TRBJ2-4,TRBV4-2,NA,NA
TGTGCCAGCAGCTTGGCTTCCAATTCACCCCTCCACTTT,CASSLASNSPLHF,TRBJ1-6,TRBV5-8,NA,NA
TGTGCCAGCAGTGACACCTGGAGCGAGCAGTACTTC,CASSDTWSEQYF,TRBJ2-7,TRBV6-1,NA,NA
TGTGCCAGCAGCTTGGTGGCAGGGAACCACGAGCAGTACTTC,CASSLVAGNHEQYF,TRBJ2-7,TRBV5-6,NA,NA